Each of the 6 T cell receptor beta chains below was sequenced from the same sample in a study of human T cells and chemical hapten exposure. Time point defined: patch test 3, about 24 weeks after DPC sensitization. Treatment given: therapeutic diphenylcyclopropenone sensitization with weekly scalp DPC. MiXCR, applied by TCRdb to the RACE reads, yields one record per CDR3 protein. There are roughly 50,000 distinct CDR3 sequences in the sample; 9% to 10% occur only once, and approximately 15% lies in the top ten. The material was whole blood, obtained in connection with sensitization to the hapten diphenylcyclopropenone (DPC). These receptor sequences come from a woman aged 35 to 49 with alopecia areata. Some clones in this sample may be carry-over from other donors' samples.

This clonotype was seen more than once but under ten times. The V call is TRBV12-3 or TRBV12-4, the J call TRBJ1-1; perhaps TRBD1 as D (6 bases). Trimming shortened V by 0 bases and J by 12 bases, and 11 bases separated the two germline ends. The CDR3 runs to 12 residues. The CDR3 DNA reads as TGTGCCAGCAGTTTAGCCGGAGGGGGATCTTTCTTT. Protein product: CASSLAGGGSFF.

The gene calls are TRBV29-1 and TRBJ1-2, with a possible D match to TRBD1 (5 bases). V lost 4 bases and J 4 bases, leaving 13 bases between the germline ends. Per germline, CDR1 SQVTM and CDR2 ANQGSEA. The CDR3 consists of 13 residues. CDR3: CSVGDFVPYGYTF. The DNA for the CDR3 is TGCAGCGTTGGGGACTTTGTCCCCTATGGCTACACCTTC. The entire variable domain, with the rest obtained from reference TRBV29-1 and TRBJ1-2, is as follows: SAVISQKPSRDICQRGTSLTIQCQVDSQVTMMFWYRQQPGQSLTLIATANQGSEATYESGFVIDKFPISRPNLTFSTLTVSNMSPEDSSIYLCSVGDFVPYGYTFGSGTRLTVV.

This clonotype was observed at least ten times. This CDR3 reads CASSPGIGNEKLFF. The CDR3 nucleotides are TGTGCCAGCTCACCGGGGATCGGTAATGAAAAACTGTTTTTT. The chain carries TRBV18 and TRBJ1-4; D is ambiguous. Trimming left V 3 bases short and J 4 bases short, with 9 bases between. The germline V gene has CDR1 KGHSH and CDR2 LQKENI. The CDR3 covers 14 residues.

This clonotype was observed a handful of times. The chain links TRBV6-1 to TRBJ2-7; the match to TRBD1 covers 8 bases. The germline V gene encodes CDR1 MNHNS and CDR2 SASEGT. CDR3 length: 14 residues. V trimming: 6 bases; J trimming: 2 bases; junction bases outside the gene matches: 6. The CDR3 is CASRVAGQAYEQYF. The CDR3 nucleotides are TGTGCCAGCAGAGTGGCGGGACAGGCCTACGAGCAGTACTTC.

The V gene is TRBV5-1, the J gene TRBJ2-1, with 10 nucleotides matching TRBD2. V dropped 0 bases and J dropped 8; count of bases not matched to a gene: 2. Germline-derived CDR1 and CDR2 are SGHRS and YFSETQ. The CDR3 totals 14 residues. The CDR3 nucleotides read TGCGCCAGCAGCTTGGGACTAGCGGGCGATGAGCAGTTCTTC. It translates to CASSLGLAGDEQFF.

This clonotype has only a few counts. The CDR3 here is CATSSGEDQPQHF. CDR3 bases: TGTGCCACCAGCTCAGGGGAGGATCAGCCCCAGCATTTT. This sequence joins TRBV24-1 and TRBJ1-5, with a tentative D call TRBD1 (6 bases). V was clipped by 7 bases and J by 5 bases, with 11 bases between them. From germline, CDR1 is KGHDR and CDR2 SFDVKD. The CDR3 loop spans 13 amino acids.